This T cell receptor beta chain was recovered during a study of Graves' ophthalmopathy and Graves' hyperthyroidism. CDR1 is SGHAT and CDR2 is FQDESV in the germline V gene (reference sequence). V was pared by 5 bases and J by 9 bases, with 7 bases of the junction left unmatched. The CDR3 is made up of 14 amino acids. Transcripts of RNA were the source for amplifying TCR beta CDR3 regions. Second-round multiplex PCR came after a first-round RT-PCR that employed HTBI primers. TCRdb fed the multiplex PCR reads into MiXCR, producing one record per CDR3 protein. The sample holds roughly 350,000 distinct CDR3 sequences; about a sixth are singletons and the top ten take 2.4%. Turning to this clonotype: A much larger clone differs by one base, so this may be a read error. As the CDR3 is not closed by the conserved phenylalanine or tryptophan, this likely results from a read error.

Input material: peripheral blood. The V gene is TRBV11-1, the J gene TRBJ2-2, with 9 bases aligning to TRBD1. This clonotype was sampled from an adult woman with stable Graves' hyperthyroidism. The CDR3 sequence is CASSQQGAGRELFL. Written as DNA, the CDR3 is TGTGCCAGCAGCCAACAGGGGGCGGGCAGGGAGCTGTTTTTG.